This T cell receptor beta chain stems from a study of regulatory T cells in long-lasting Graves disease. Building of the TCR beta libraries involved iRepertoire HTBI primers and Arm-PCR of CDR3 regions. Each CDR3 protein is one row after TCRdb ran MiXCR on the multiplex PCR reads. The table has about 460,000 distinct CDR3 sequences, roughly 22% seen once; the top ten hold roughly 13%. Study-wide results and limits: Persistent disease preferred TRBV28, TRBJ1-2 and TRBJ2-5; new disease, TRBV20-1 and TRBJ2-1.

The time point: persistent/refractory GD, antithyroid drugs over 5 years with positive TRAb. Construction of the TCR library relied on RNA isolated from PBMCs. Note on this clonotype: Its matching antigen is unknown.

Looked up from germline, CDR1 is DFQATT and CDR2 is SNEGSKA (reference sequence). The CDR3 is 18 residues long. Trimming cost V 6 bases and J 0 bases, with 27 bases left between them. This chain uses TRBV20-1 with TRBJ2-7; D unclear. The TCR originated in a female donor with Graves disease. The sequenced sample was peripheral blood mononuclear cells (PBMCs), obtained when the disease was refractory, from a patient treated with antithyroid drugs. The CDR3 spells CSALRAGWQRKLSYEQYF. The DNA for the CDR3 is TGCAGTGCGCTTCGGGCTGGGTGGCAGCGCAAACTCTCCTACGAGCAGTACTTC.